One and the same sample provided the 15 T cell receptor beta chains below, sequenced in a study of shared clonotypes between healthy human individuals. The protocol was immunoSEQ multiplex PCR, while the TCRdb copy is restricted to in-frame clones and leaves out a portion. In the table there are a few million clones, 85% to 95% of which are singletons. Sequencing used naive CD4+ T cells from PBMCs. Documented subset: CD45RA+ positively selected. These receptors came from a man aged 18 to 30 in good health. Some clones in this sample may be carry-over from other donors' samples.

The V gene is TRBV6-5, the J gene TRBJ2-3; no firm D call. V was pared by 1 base and J by 0 bases, with 11 bases between. The CDR3 extends over 16 amino acids. From germline, CDR1 is MNHEY and CDR2 SVGAGI. The DNA for the CDR3 is TGTGCCAGCAGTTACTTAGGGATCCCTAGCACAGATACGCAGTATTTT. Its protein is CASSYLGIPSTDTQYF.

This clone has just a few counts. The rearrangement joins TRBV15 to TRBJ1-5; unclear D gene. The CDR3 sequence is 16 residues long. The germline gives CDR1 LNHNV, CDR2 YYDKDF (reference sequence). The V gene lost 0 bases and the J gene lost 9 bases, with 18 bases spanning the gap. CDR3 in amino acids: CATSRDLQLIARPQHF. For the CDR3, the DNA is TGTGCCACCAGCAGAGATTTACAGCTAATCGCCCGGCCCCAGCATTTT.

A word on this clone: Other DNA sequences within the sample encode an identical CDR3. The chain joins TRBV5-1 to TRBJ2-7, with 11 bases matching TRBD2. The CDR3 sequence is 15 residues long. Germline trimming cut 2 bases from V and 2 bases from J; bases unmatched to any gene: 3. CDR1 and CDR2 (germline): SGHRS, YFSETQ. In nucleotides, the CDR3 is TGCGCCAGCAGCTTTCTAGCGGGAGGTCCCTACGAGCAGTACTTC. This gives the protein CASSFLAGGPYEQYF.

The chain has TRBV6-1 and TRBJ2-1; the D gene is possibly TRBD1 (6 bases). Germline V gene data show CDR1 as MNHNS and CDR2 as SASEGT. V lost 5 bases to trimming and J lost 0 bases, with 11 bases between them. The CDR3 runs to 15 residues. Here the CDR3 DNA reads TGTGCCAGCAGTTCCCTGGGGGCCTCCTACAATGAGCAGTTCTTC. The encoded protein is CASSSLGASYNEQFF.

The chain recombines TRBV15 with TRBJ2-2, with 10 bases matching TRBD1. The V and J ends lost 3 bases and 4 bases, in that order; junction bases with no gene match: 8. Germline V gives CDR1 LNHNV, CDR2 YYDKDF (reference sequence). This CDR3 spans 17 amino acids. CDR3 amino acids: CATSRWDRGDGTGELFF. The DNA of the CDR3 is TGTGCCACCAGCAGGTGGGACAGGGGCGACGGCACCGGGGAGCTGTTTTTT.

The rearrangement joins TRBV6-1 to TRBJ1-1, with D hard to call. V lost 6 bases and J lost 1, with 9 bases in between. Per germline, CDR1 MNHNS and CDR2 SASEGT. The CDR3 sequence is 13 residues long. CDR3 in DNA: TGTGCCAGCAGCGCCAAGGGGAACACTGAAGCTTTCTTT. Translating gives CASSAKGNTEAFF.

This CDR3 is CASRQVDSEAFF. The CDR3 nucleotides are TGTGCCAGCAGACAGGTCGATTCCGAAGCTTTCTTT. The rearrangement joins TRBV27 to TRBJ1-1, with D perhaps matching TRBD1 (5 bases). Germline V gene sequence: CDR1 MNHEY, CDR2 SMNVEV (reference sequence). V was clipped by 6 bases and J by 8 bases, with 13 bases between them. The CDR3 runs to 12 residues.

This chain links TRBV11-3 with TRBJ2-2; a weak D match, TRBD2 (6 bases). This CDR3 is built from 15 residues. Germline V gene lookup returns CDR1 SGHNT and CDR2 YENEEA. V lost 3 bases and J lost 4, with 12 bases in between. The CDR3 DNA reads TGTGCCAGCAGCTTCGTGCAGGGAGGCACCGGGGAGCTGTTTTTT. Translated, it gives CASSFVQGGTGELFF.

The genes are TRBV28 and TRBJ2-1; possible D gene TRBD1, 6 bases. Germline values: CDR1 MDHEN, CDR2 SYDVKM. Trimming removed 5 bases from V and 0 bases from J, with 17 bases in between. CDR3 size: 17 residues. CDR3: CASSPPRDTFSYNEQFF. Here the CDR3 DNA reads TGTGCCAGCAGTCCCCCACGGGACACCTTCTCCTACAATGAGCAGTTCTTC.

V is TRBV11-2 and J is TRBJ2-3, with 8 bases fitting TRBD1. CDR1 is SGHAT, CDR2 FQNNGV, per germline. The length of the CDR3 is 15 residues. The trim removed 1 base at V and 2 bases at J, leaving 2 bases unmatched. DNA of the CDR3: TGTGCCAGCAGCTTAGGGACAGGGACCACAGATACGCAGTATTTT. This codes for CASSLGTGTTDTQYF.

This chain links TRBV11-3 with TRBJ1-1; TRBD1 is a possible D gene (6 bases). There are 12 residues in the CDR3. Germline V gene data show CDR1 as SGHNT and CDR2 as YENEEA. V was pared by 5 bases and J by 5 bases, with 9 bases between. The CDR3 nucleotides are TGTGCCAGCAGCGGCGGACAGACTGAAGCTTTCTTT. Translating it yields CASSGGQTEAFF.

The V and J genes are TRBV18 and TRBJ2-2, with a weak D call TRBD1 (5 bases). This CDR3 contains 16 residues. V shed 5 bases and J shed 0 bases, with 13 bases lying between them. Germline V gene sequence: CDR1 KGHSH, CDR2 LQKENI. CDR3 nucleotides: TGTGCCAGCTCATCGACAGCTACCTCGAACACCGGGGAGCTGTTTTTT. Amino acids: CASSSTATSNTGELFF.

In this sample, this clone turned up a few times. The V call is TRBV6-5, the J call TRBJ1-2, with D hard to call. Trimming cost V 0 bases and J 5 bases, with 16 bases left between them. Germline values: CDR1 MNHEY, CDR2 SVGAGI. There are 16 residues in the CDR3. The CDR3 DNA reads TGTGCCAGCAGTTACTCGCCAGGCACCCTGGGGTATGGCTACACCTTC. Translating gives CASSYSPGTLGYGYTF.

V is TRBV5-1 and J is TRBJ1-2; TRBD1 agrees at 9 bases. After removal of 1 base from V and 6 bases from J, the junction contained 10 bases not matched to a gene. Germline assignment: CDR1 SGHRS and CDR2 YFSETQ. This CDR3 contains 16 residues. CDR3 in amino acids: CASSLPAPDRGDGYTF. The CDR3 DNA follows: TGCGCCAGCAGCTTGCCCGCACCGGACAGGGGCGATGGCTACACCTTC.

The chain combines TRBV12-5 with TRBJ2-5; D gene unclear. The germline CDR1 and CDR2 sequences are LGHNT and FRNRAP. V lost 5 bases and J 2 bases, leaving 15 bases between the germline ends. The CDR3 spans 15 residues. The CDR3 here is CASGQYGQGQETQYF. The CDR3 nucleotides read TGTGCTAGTGGTCAATACGGTCAAGGGCAAGAGACCCAGTACTTC.